The 5 T cell receptor beta chains below were found in one sample sequenced in a study of shared clonotypes between healthy human individuals. Assay used: immunoSEQ multiplex PCR; TCRdb lists only in-frame clones, some missing. The sample includes 2,500,000 or so clones, around 94% of them seen just once. The sequenced sample consisted of naive CD4+ T cells sorted from blood. Subset reported: CD45RA+ positively selected. The receptors shown here come from a man between 18 and 29 years old in good health.

The chain couples TRBV9 to TRBJ2-1; tentatively, D is TRBD1 (6 bases). Trimming removed 2 bases at V and 7 bases at J, with 16 bases between. This CDR3 region has 15 residues. The V gene's germline CDR1 is SGDLS and CDR2 YYNGEE. The CDR3 DNA is TGTGCCAGCAGCGTGCAGGGGAACCAAGGGAATGAGCAGTTCTTC. It specifies CASSVQGNQGNEQFF. Combining the CDR3 with reference TRBV9 and TRBJ2-1 gives the whole variable domain DSGVTQTPKHLITATGQRVTLRCSPRSGDLSVYWYQQSLDQGLQFLIQYYNGEERAKGNILERFSAQQFPDLHSELNLSSLELGDSALYFCASSVQGNQGNEQFFGPGTRLTVL.

The V call is TRBV27, the J call TRBJ2-1; 13 positions match TRBD2. V was clipped by 7 bases and J by 5 bases; unmatched bases: 8. CDR3 size: 16 residues. The V gene's germline CDR1 is MNHEY and CDR2 SMNVEV (reference sequence). DNA for the CDR3: TGTGCCAGCAACGGACTAGCGGGAGAAGAAGACAATGAGCAGTTCTTC. Its protein product is CASNGLAGEEDNEQFF.

This clone came up once. The J gene is TRBJ2-6, the V gene TRBV14; D tentatively fits TRBD1 or TRBD2 (6 bases each). The CDR3 has 17 residues. Trimming stripped 4 bases from V and 3 bases from J, with 16 bases between. CDR1 is SGHDN, CDR2 FVKESK, per germline. CDR3 region: CASSPSWGAGGANVLTF. The CDR3 region has the DNA TGTGCCAGCAGCCCCTCCTGGGGGGCGGGTGGGGCCAACGTCCTGACTTTC.

The V call is TRBV11-2, the J call TRBJ1-2; 7 nucleotides agree with TRBD1. V was clipped by 0 bases and J by 6 bases; unmatched bases: 4. This CDR3 is 14 amino acids long. Germline assignment: CDR1 SGHAT and CDR2 FQNNGV. DNA for the CDR3: TGTGCCAGCAGCTTAGACTACAGGGGCAATGGCTACACCTTC. It codes for CASSLDYRGNGYTF.

This clone showed up just a few times. CDR3 region: CASSPTRGESQHF. CDR3 nucleotide sequence: TGTGCCAGCTCACCCACCCGGGGGGAGTCCCAGCATTTT. The chain carries TRBV18 and TRBJ1-5; tentative D call: TRBD1 (5 bases). V dropped 3 bases and J dropped 11 bases, with 14 bases sitting between them. This CDR3 has 13 amino acids. The V gene's germline CDR1 is KGHSH and CDR2 LQKENI.